Listed below are T cell receptor beta chains from one sample, sequenced in a study of T cell repertoires in cytomegalovirus infection. Their specific antigens are unknown. Each CDR3 protein gets one entry after TCRdb re-called the reads with MiXCR. The repertoire includes about a million distinct CDR3 sequences, approximately 30% of them detected once, and around 15% sits in the top ten. The sample consisted of cultured CD8+ T cells from PBMCs, taken from culture after CMV antigen stimulation. These receptors were collected from a human donor in good health (CMV status not recorded). Some clones in this sample may be carry-over from other donors' samples. CDR3s include the opening cysteine and the closing phenylalanine or tryptophan. A D gene is named only where the DNA matches it firmly. Clone size is shown for a subset of rows, as once, few, many or a class of expanded clone.

TRBJ2-1 | many | NA | TRBV7-2 | CASSSRKSSYNEQFF | TGTGCCAGCAGCTCTCGGAAGAGCTCCTACAATGAGCAGTTCTTC
TRBJ2-2 | NA | TRBD1 | TRBV19 | CASSRDSVITGELFF | TGTGCCAGTAGTAGGGACAGCGTTATCACCGGGGAGCTGTTTTTT
TRBJ1-2 | few | NA | TRBV7-3 | CASSLTAWEGDYTF | TGTGCCAGCAGCTTAACCGCCTGGGAAGGGGACTACACCTTC
TRBJ2-3 | NA | NA | TRBV18 | CASSPPRDTLSTDTQYF | TGTGCCAGCTCACCACCTCGGGACACCCTTAGCACAGATACGCAGTATTTT
TRBJ1-5 | few | TRBD1 | TRBV18 | CASSRRDRGPSGNQPQHF | TGTGCCAGCTCACGCCGGGACAGGGGGCCTAGTGGCAATCAGCCCCAGCATTTT
TRBJ1-1 | few | TRBD1 | TRBV5-5 | CASPGTGTSGTEAFF | TGTGCCAGCCCCGGGACAGGGACCTCCGGCACTGAAGCTTTCTTT
TRBJ1-3 | NA | NA | TRBV5-5 | CASSPFDRLLLDLSGNTIYF | TGTGCCAGCAGCCCGTTTGACAGACTCCTACTTGATCTCTCTGGAAACACCATATATTTT
TRBJ1-2 | NA | TRBD1 | TRBV7-2 | CASSIGQGGNGYTF | TGTGCCAGCAGCATTGGACAGGGGGGAAATGGCTACACCTTC
TRBJ2-3 | few | TRBD1 | TRBV9 | CASSVGTGVSTDTQYF | TGTGCCAGCAGCGTCGGGACAGGAGTTAGCACAGATACGCAGTATTTT
TRBJ1-1 | many | NA | TRBV7-2 | CASLMVGENTEAFF | TGTGCCAGCCTCATGGTGGGGGAGAACACTGAAGCTTTCTTT
TRBJ1-2 | NA | NA | TRBV6-2/TRBV6-3 | CASSYSKTLGYGYTF | TGTGCCAGCAGTTACTCGAAGACTTTAGGGTATGGCTACACCTTC
TRBJ1-5 | few | NA | TRBV12-5 | CASGLGQYSNQPQHF | TGTGCTAGTGGTTTAGGACAGTATAGCAATCAGCCCCAGCATTTT
TRBJ2-3 | NA | NA | TRBV7-4 | CASSLLPATQYF | TGTGCCAGCAGCTTGCTGCCAGCTACGCAGTATTTT
TRBJ2-1 | NA | NA | TRBV7-6 | CASSLGTWTEYNEQFF | TGTGCCAGCAGCTTAGGCACGTGGACTGAGTACAATGAGCAGTTCTTC
TRBJ2-2 | NA | TRBD2 | TRBV12-3/TRBV12-4 | CASTLRVAGATLDTGELFF | TGTGCCAGCACCTTGCGAGTAGCGGGGGCCACCTTGGACACCGGGGAGCTGTTTTTT
TRBJ2-1 | NA | NA | TRBV5-4 | CASSLEEGGNNEQFF | TGTGCCAGCAGCTTGGAAGAGGGGGGGAACAATGAGCAGTTCTTC